The entry below gives a single T cell receptor beta chain sequence along with its context. This specimen comes from a study of OX40 agonist ivuxolimab in advanced cancers. TCRdb keeps only in-frame clones here, not all; method: immunoSEQ multiplex PCR. Of some 100,000 clones listed, 90% to 95% are singletons. Here the sequenced sample was CD4+ or CD8+ T cells sorted from blood, taken in a trial of the OX40 agonist ivuxolimab. The clonotype originates from an adult with an advanced solid tumor such as melanoma, head and neck, liver or kidney cancer.

In DNA form, the CDR3 reads TGTGCCAGCAGCTTAGTGGATGGGAGCAATGAAAAACTGTTTTTT. Its translation: CASSLVDGSNEKLFF. The chain is built from TRBV7-9 and TRBJ1-4; D remains ambiguous. This CDR3 is 15 amino acids long. In germline, CDR1 is SEHNR, CDR2 FQNEAQ (reference sequence). V was cut by 1 base and J by 5 bases, with 11 bases left in between.